The next 9 T cell receptor beta chains were all read from a single sample in a study of CD8+ T cells in alopecia areata. Extracted RNA was reverse transcribed, and the resulting cDNA served as sequencing template. Data came from immunoSEQ multiplex PCR; TCRdb stores just in-frame clones and leaves some out. The sample yields around 100,000 clones, less than 50% seen once. Material: CD4+ T cells sorted from blood. These receptor sequences come from a human donor with alopecia areata.

Only a few counts were recorded for this clone. The chain is built from TRBV5-1 and TRBJ1-1; D gene ambiguous. Germline CDR1 and CDR2: SGHRS and YFSETQ. CDR3 length equals 13 residues. V lost 0 bases and J 4 bases, leaving 7 bases between the germline ends. CDR3 region: CASSLGEATEAFF. The CDR3 DNA reads as TGCGCCAGCAGCTTGGGAGAGGCCACTGAAGCTTTCTTT.

The V and J genes are TRBV27 and TRBJ2-5; D is perhaps TRBD1 or TRBD2 (6 bases each). V was trimmed by 1 base and J by 5 bases, leaving 8 bases between them. The CDR3 covers 13 residues. Germline V gives CDR1 MNHEY, CDR2 SMNVEV (reference sequence). The CDR3 loop reads CASSLFGGETQYF. In DNA, the CDR3 is TGTGCCAGCAGTTTATTCGGGGGCGAGACCCAGTACTTC.

The chain recombines TRBV5-1 with TRBJ2-7; possibly TRBD1 for D (5 bases). Germline loops: CDR1 SGHRS, CDR2 YFSETQ. This CDR3 region has 14 residues. Trimming removed 0 bases from V and 4 bases from J, with 11 bases in between. CDR3 sequence (DNA): TGCGCCAGCAGCTTGGTCTCAGGGCGGTACGAGCAGTACTTC. This sequence encodes CASSLVSGRYEQYF.

This clone appeared a few times. The rearrangement joins TRBV4-1 to TRBJ2-7; 8 bases match TRBD1. Germline lookup yields CDR1 MGHRA and CDR2 YSYEKL. With V trimmed by 3 bases and J by 2 bases, 3 bases remained unmatched. This CDR3 has 14 amino acids. The CDR3, as DNA: TGCGCCAGCAGCCACGGACAGGGCACCTACGAGCAGTACTTC. Its translation: CASSHGQGTYEQYF.

The chain recombines TRBV28 with TRBJ2-5, with D possibly matching TRBD1 (6 bases). V was pared by 4 bases and J by 7 bases, with 13 bases between. The CDR3 has 13 amino acids. The germline CDR1 and CDR2 sequences are MDHEN and SYDVKM. CDR3 in DNA: TGTGCCAGCAGTTATGTCCAAGGGGGGACCCAGTACTTC. Translating gives CASSYVQGGTQYF.

This clone was picked up many times. V and J are TRBV7-9 and TRBJ2-3; no clear D. This CDR3 spans 12 amino acids. The V end was cut by 8 bases, the J end by 4 bases, with 10 bases between. CDR1 is SEHNR, CDR2 FQNEAQ, per germline (reference sequence). This CDR3 is CASSPGADTQYF. The CDR3 coding sequence is TGTGCCAGCTCCCCAGGAGCAGATACGCAGTATTTT.

This clone was recorded a few times. The chain recombines TRBV28 with TRBJ2-4, with 11 bases lining up with TRBD2. J lost 2 bases, V lost 2 bases, and 8 bases had no gene match. The CDR3 runs to 18 residues. Looked up from germline, CDR1 is MDHEN and CDR2 is SYDVKM. The CDR3 protein is CASSLGLAGGLSKNIQYF. The CDR3 DNA reads as TGTGCCAGCAGTTTAGGGCTAGCGGGAGGCCTATCCAAAAACATTCAGTACTTC.

V gene TRBV30 combines with J gene TRBJ2-4; D gene unclear. Germline CDR1 reads GTSNPN; CDR2 reads SVGIG (reference sequence). V was shortened by 0 bases and J by 2 bases, with 20 bases between the two germline ends. This CDR3 is 18 amino acids long. In DNA, the CDR3 is TGTGCCTGGAGTGTAAGGACGGATGCCTATTTATCCAAAAACATTCAGTACTTC. Translation gives CAWSVRTDAYLSKNIQYF.

The genes are TRBV7-6 and TRBJ1-6; D is possibly TRBD1 (5 bases). Trimming removed 5 bases from V and 9 bases from J, with 14 bases in between. CDR1 and CDR2 from the germline V gene are SGHVS and FNYEAQ. This CDR3 contains 14 residues. CDR3 sequence (DNA): TGTGCCAGCAGCACAGCACCGGGGGTTTCACCCCTCCACTTT. Its translation is CASSTAPGVSPLHF.